This T cell receptor beta chain stems from a study of T cell changes during pregnancy in multiple sclerosis. The germline V gene has CDR1 MNHNS and CDR2 SASEGT. The CDR3 is 16 amino acids. Losses at the gene ends were 4 bases for V and 4 bases for J; bases not matched to a gene: 7. Sequenced by immunoSEQ multiplex PCR; TCRdb stores in-frame clones only, minus some. Of tens of thousands of clones in the sample, 85% to 90% were seen once. This sample comprised CD4+ T cells from peripheral blood mononuclear cells, obtained in the first trimester of pregnancy. This clonotype was sampled from a female donor with multiple sclerosis, enrolled in a pregnancy study. The chain combines TRBV6-1 with TRBJ2-3, with 11 bases identical to TRBD2. The CDR3 here is CASSALSGGAADTQYF. CDR3 coding DNA: TGTGCCAGCAGTGCCCTTAGCGGGGGGGCTGCAGATACGCAGTATTTT.